This TCR beta chain is from a study of molecular identifiers for immune sequencing clone quantification. This clonotype was counted ten times or more. As CD8+CD4-CCR7+CD45RA+ cells, naive CD8 T cells were sorted. Trimming pared 3 bases from V and 2 bases from J, leaving 8 bases between. The CDR3 covers 13 residues. Looked up from germline, CDR1 is SEHNR and CDR2 is FQNEAQ (reference sequence). TCRdb reprocessed the PCR reads via MiXCR and lists one record per CDR3 protein. Here the sample spans about 630,000 distinct CDR3 sequences, 25% being singletons. The chain has TRBV7-9 and TRBJ2-7, with a weak D call TRBD1 (6 bases). The sample was naive CD8+ T cells from blood, with Jurkat cell RNA spiked in. The subset denotes: FACS-sorted CD8+CD4-CCR7+CD45RA+ naive T cells. The source is a human donor in good health. Some libraries in this study had Jurkat cell RNA spiked in. CDR3 loop: CASSLDSPYEQYF. The CDR3 DNA reads as TGTGCCAGCAGCTTGGACAGCCCCTACGAGCAGTACTTC.